The T cell receptor (beta chain) described here comes from a study of T cell clonality in common variable immunodeficiency. Study-level results: CVID subjects shared fewer TCRbeta clones than healthy controls did. Common variable immunodeficiency TCR beta sequences reportedly had fewer deletions and N-nucleotide insertions. Links between repertoire features and CVID complications were heterogeneity-limited.

This clone appeared many times. Its antigen is still unknown. The read terminates 3 residues before the CDR3 end, so the remaining end is supplied by the germline J gene. This CDR3 is built from 14 residues. The germline V and J ends were trimmed by 4 bases and 7 bases, with 17 bases remaining between them. Germline V gene sequence: CDR1 SGHKS, CDR2 YYEKEE (reference sequence). Each donor provided roughly 4.5 to 8.5 ml of heparinized whole blood. Produced via immunoSEQ multiplex PCR; TCRdb's table is partial and in-frame only. This sample shows about 35,000 clones and no singletons; 2.5% to 3% rests with the ten largest.

This chain links TRBV5-5 with TRBJ2-5; D possibly corresponds to TRBD1 (6 bases). Sequencing was performed on peripheral blood mononuclear cells. The clonotype originates from a person between 18 and 75 years old in good health. CDR3 sequence reads: CASSLWQGHRTQYF. CDR3 DNA, as far as it was read: TGTGCCAGCAGCCTGTGGCAGGGACATCGGACC.